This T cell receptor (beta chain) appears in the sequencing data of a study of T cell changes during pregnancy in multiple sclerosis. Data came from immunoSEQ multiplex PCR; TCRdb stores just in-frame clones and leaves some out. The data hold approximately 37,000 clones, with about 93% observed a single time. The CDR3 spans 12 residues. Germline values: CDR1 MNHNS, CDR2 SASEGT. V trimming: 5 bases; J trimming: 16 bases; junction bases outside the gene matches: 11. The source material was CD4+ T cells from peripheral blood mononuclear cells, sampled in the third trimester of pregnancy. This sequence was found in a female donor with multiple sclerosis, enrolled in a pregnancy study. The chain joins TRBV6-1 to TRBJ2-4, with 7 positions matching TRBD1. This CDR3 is CASSLLDRPHYF. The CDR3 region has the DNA TGTGCCAGCAGTCTTTTGGACAGGCCCCACTACTTC.